This T cell receptor beta chain was captured by sequencing in a study of blood T cells in healthy people across ages. As for this clonotype: Its antigen is still unknown.

The study's findings and limits: With age, beta diversity per million T cells declined roughly linearly, significantly by about 37. Both naive CD4+ cell counts and diversity were greater in long-lived donors than in aged donors.

Trimming pared 2 bases from V and 0 bases from J, leaving 11 bases between. The CDR3 extends over 16 amino acids. Germline lookup yields CDR1 MGHDK and CDR2 SYGVNS. Primed by a sample-barcoded 5' primer and a J-beta primer mix, a second PCR proceeded for about 6 to 11 cycles. TCRdb independently ran MiXCR on the 5' RACE reads; one entry per CDR3 protein. This table holds about 620,000 distinct CDR3 sequences, under 25% found once. The sequenced material came from blood. The receptor comes from a man aged 70 or older in good health. The rearrangement joins TRBV25-1 to TRBJ2-1; tentatively, D is TRBD1 (6 bases). This CDR3 is CASSEPKTGSYNEQFF. CDR3 nucleotide sequence: TGTGCCAGCAGTGAACCCAAGACAGGCTCCTACAATGAGCAGTTCTTC.